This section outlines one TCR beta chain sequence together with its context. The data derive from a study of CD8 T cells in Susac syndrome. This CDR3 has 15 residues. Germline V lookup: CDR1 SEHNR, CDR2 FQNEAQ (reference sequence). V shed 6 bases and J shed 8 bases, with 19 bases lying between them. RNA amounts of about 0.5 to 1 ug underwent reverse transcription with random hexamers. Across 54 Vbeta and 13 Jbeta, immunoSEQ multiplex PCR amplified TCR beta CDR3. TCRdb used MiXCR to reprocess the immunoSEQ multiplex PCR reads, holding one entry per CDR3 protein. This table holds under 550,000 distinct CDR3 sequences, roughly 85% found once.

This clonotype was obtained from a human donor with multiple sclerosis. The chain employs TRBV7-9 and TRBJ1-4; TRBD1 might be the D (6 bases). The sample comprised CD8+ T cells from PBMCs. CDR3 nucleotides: TGTGCCAGCAGTTTTTTAGGGGGGCTGGGGGAAAAACTGTTTTTT. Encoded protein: CASSFLGGLGEKLFF.